This TCR beta chain originates from a study of persistence of HIV-infected CD4 T cells. The CDR3 is 14 amino acids. Deletions cut 4 bases from V and 6 bases from J, with 16 bases between. Germline CDR1 is SGDLS and CDR2 is YYNGEE. Regarding this clone: Its antigen is as yet unknown.

Overlapping HIV-1 Gag 15-mer peptides at 0.85 to 1 ug per peptide per mL were used. Sorted nonresponding memory CD4+ T cells were CD40L-negative, CD69-negative, CD45RO-high. Whole-study findings and limits: Compared with CD3/CD28-stimulated cells, CMV- and Gag-responding cells showed lower TCRbeta richness.

This was the immunoSEQ version 4 assay in survey mode. Sequencing used immunoSEQ multiplex PCR; TCRdb keeps in-frame clones, though not all of them. The repertoire has tens of thousands of clones, about 77% of them found once; the top ten carry more than 1.5%. The source was CD4+ T cells sorted from PBMCs after roughly 18-hour stimulation, collected from a patient who received antiretroviral therapy. The rearrangement joins TRBV9 to TRBJ1-2; weak D call: TRBD1 (6 bases). The sequence derives from an adult man with HIV who was CMV-seropositive. CDR3 in DNA: TGTGCCAGCAGCCGTACCACAGGGAGGGATGGCTACACCTTC. Its translation: CASSRTTGRDGYTF.